These 32 T cell receptor beta chains share one sample of origin, sequenced in a study of CD8 T cells in Susac syndrome. Random hexamers were used to reverse transcribe the RNA input (about 0.45 to 1 ug). TCRdb redid the calling of the immunoSEQ multiplex PCR reads with MiXCR, one entry per CDR3 protein. This sample has some 110,000 distinct CDR3 sequences, with around 95% found just once. Material: CD4+ T cells from PBMCs. The receptors shown here come from a human donor in good health.

The chain couples TRBV15 to TRBJ2-4; 10 bases match TRBD1. The germline gives CDR1 LNHNV, CDR2 YYDKDF (reference sequence). The CDR3 has 16 residues. The ends lost 0 bases at V and 7 bases at J; junction bases unmatched: 6. The CDR3 protein is CATSRDPGQGRNIQYF. The CDR3 coding sequence is TGTGCCACCAGCAGAGATCCGGGACAGGGGAGGAACATTCAGTACTTC.

The chain combines TRBV12-3 or TRBV12-4 with TRBJ1-2; D gene uncertain. V lost 3 bases and J lost 5, with 7 bases in between. CDR3 size: 12 residues. CDR3 bases: TGTGCCAGCAGTTTCGGCTTATATGGCTACACCTTC. Amino acids: CASSFGLYGYTF.

The chain recombines TRBV20-1 with TRBJ2-3; 13 bases map to TRBD2. J was trimmed by 6 bases and V by 6 bases; bases with no gene match: 9. Germline lookup yields CDR1 DFQATT and CDR2 SNEGSKA (reference sequence). There are 15 residues in the CDR3. The CDR3 nucleotides are TGCAGTGCCCCGAGGACTAGCGGGAGATCGGATACGCAGTATTTT. Residues: CSAPRTSGRSDTQYF.

This clonotype was counted once. The gene calls are TRBV6-5 and TRBJ2-3, with TRBD2 matching 9 bases. The CDR3 runs to 15 residues. The V segment lost 5 bases and the J segment 4 bases; nucleotides outside the gene matches: 7. The V gene's germline CDR1 is MNHEY and CDR2 SVGAGI. The CDR3 coding sequence is TGTGCCAGCAGTCCCCGCGGGGGGGGAGCAGATACGCAGTATTTT. As protein: CASSPRGGGADTQYF.

This chain links TRBV2 with TRBJ2-1, with a weak D call TRBD2 (5 bases). The V gene lost 8 bases and the J gene lost 0 bases, with 17 bases spanning the gap. This CDR3 spans 16 amino acids. Germline V gene lookup returns CDR1 SNHLY and CDR2 FYNNEI. The CDR3 nucleotides are TGTGCCAGCTCCACATTAGCGATTAGCTCCTACAATGAGCAGTTCTTC. This codes for CASSTLAISSYNEQFF. Complete variable domain (other parts from reference TRBV2 and TRBJ2-1): EPEVTQTPSHQVTQMGQEVILRCVPISNHLYFYWYRQILGQKVEFLVSFYNNEISEKSEIFDDQFSVERPDGSNFTLKIRSTKLEDSAMYFCASSTLAISSYNEQFFGPGTRLTVL.

The CDR3 DNA reads as TGCAGTGCTACTTCTCGGGTAGTCTACGAGCAGTACTTC. It translates to CSATSRVVYEQYF. V is TRBV20-1 and J is TRBJ2-7; D gene uncertain. The CDR3 spans 13 residues. With 4 bases removed from V and 3 bases from J, the gap between germline ends came to 13 bases. Germline V lookup: CDR1 DFQATT, CDR2 SNEGSKA (reference sequence).

J is TRBJ1-2 and V is TRBV18, with D hard to call. The germline V and J ends were trimmed by 6 bases and 3 bases, with 11 bases remaining between them. Germline V gene data show CDR1 as KGHSH and CDR2 as LQKENI. The length of the CDR3 is 13 residues. CDR3 sequence: CASSPSGDYGYTF. In DNA form, the CDR3 reads TGTGCCAGCTCTCCATCCGGGGACTATGGCTACACCTTC.

The rearrangement uses TRBV20-1 and TRBJ1-2; possibly TRBD1 for D (5 bases). Trimming took 0 bases from V and 3 from J, leaving 14 bases between them. The CDR3 runs to 15 residues. CDR1 DFQATT and CDR2 SNEGSKA come from the germline V gene (reference sequence). The CDR3 region is CSARDLIAGDYGYTF. In nucleotides, the CDR3 is TGCAGTGCTAGAGATTTAATAGCGGGGGACTATGGCTACACCTTC.

As DNA, the CDR3 is TGTGCCAGTAATGTAATCGGCGACAGGGCGAGGACTGAAGCTTTCTTT. The encoded protein is CASNVIGDRARTEAFF. The chain carries TRBV19 and TRBJ1-1; TRBD1 matches at 7 bases. CDR1 LNHDA and CDR2 SQIVND come from the germline V gene (reference sequence). The J segment lost 5 bases and the V segment lost 7 bases, leaving 16 bases of the junction unmatched. The length of the CDR3 is 16 residues.

The genes are TRBV3-1 and TRBJ2-5; 7 nucleotides match TRBD1. From germline, CDR1 is LGHDT and CDR2 YNNKEL (reference sequence). V dropped 3 bases and J dropped 2; count of bases not matched to a gene: 3. CDR3 length: 14 amino acids. CDR3 amino acids: CASSQLGQQETQYF. DNA of the CDR3: TGTGCCAGCAGCCAGCTGGGACAGCAAGAGACCCAGTACTTC.

The chain uses TRBV19 and TRBJ1-1; possibly TRBD1 for D (5 bases). V lost 4 bases to trimming and J lost 6 bases, with 15 bases between them. Germline V gene lookup returns CDR1 LNHDA and CDR2 SQIVND (reference sequence). This CDR3 is 14 amino acids long. The CDR3 is CASSTGHPTAEAFF. The CDR3 DNA follows: TGTGCCAGTAGTACCGGACACCCGACCGCTGAAGCTTTCTTT.

This clonotype showed up just once. The chain recombines TRBV11-2 with TRBJ1-1; D possibly corresponds to TRBD1 (6 bases). Germline V CDR1 and CDR2: SGHAT, FQNNGV. V shed 1 base and J shed 6 bases, with 21 bases lying between them. The CDR3 sequence is 17 residues long. CDR3 sequence: CASSLGWSGGQSSEAFF. The CDR3 coding sequence is TGTGCCAGCAGCTTAGGTTGGTCCGGGGGGCAATCCTCTGAAGCTTTCTTT.

The V call is TRBV7-2, the J call TRBJ1-3; a possible D gene is TRBD1 (5 bases). The CDR3 loop spans 12 amino acids. Germline CDR1 is SGHTA and CDR2 is FQGNSA. V gave up 2 bases and J gave up 8 bases, with 7 bases separating them. The CDR3 loop is CASSLWGDTIYF. The CDR3 bases are TGTGCCAGCAGCTTATGGGGGGACACCATATATTTT.

The chain links TRBV6-5 to TRBJ1-1, with no clear D. Germline V gives CDR1 MNHEY, CDR2 SVGAGI. CDR3 length: 13 amino acids. Trimming pared 8 bases from V and 2 bases from J, leaving 12 bases between. As DNA, the CDR3 is TGTGCCAGCCGAGCCTTTCTTAACACTGAAGCTTTCTTT. The encoded protein is CASRAFLNTEAFF.

V is TRBV5-1 and J is TRBJ1-2; D is uncertain. The CDR3 runs to 14 residues. V was cut by 7 bases and J by 0 bases, with 13 bases left in between. CDR1 and CDR2 (germline): SGHRS, YFSETQ. The DNA for the CDR3 is TGCGCCAGCGGTGAACAGAAAGCTAACTATGGCTACACCTTC. This codes for CASGEQKANYGYTF.

The chain recombines TRBV7-2 with TRBJ2-3; 8 bases fit TRBD1. The CDR3 covers 14 residues. Germline-derived CDR1 and CDR2 are SGHTA and FQGNSA. The trim removed 5 bases at V and 1 base at J, leaving 2 bases unmatched. CDR3 coding DNA: TGTGCCAGCAGCCCAGGGGGCCGCACAGATACGCAGTATTTT. Encoded protein: CASSPGGRTDTQYF. The full variable domain, its missing parts supplied by reference TRBV7-2 and TRBJ2-3, is GAGVSQSPSNKVTEKGKDVELRCDPISGHTALYWYRQSLGQGLEFLIYFQGNSAPDKSGLPSDRFSAERTGGSVSTLTIQRTQQEDSAVYLCASSPGGRTDTQYFGPGTRLTVL.

V gene TRBV20-1 combines with J gene TRBJ2-4, with 8 nucleotides matching TRBD2. The germline gives CDR1 DFQATT, CDR2 SNEGSKA (reference sequence). The CDR3 extends over 17 amino acids. With V trimmed by 8 bases and J by 2 bases, 17 bases remained unmatched. CDR3 DNA sequence: TGCAGTTTGGCCCGGGAGGGCCTTTTGGATCCCAAAAACATTCAGTACTTC. Its translation: CSLAREGLLDPKNIQYF.

The rearrangement links TRBV20-1 to TRBJ2-3, with 10 bases lining up with TRBD2. Losses at the gene ends were 3 bases for V and 1 base for J; bases not matched to a gene: 1. This CDR3 has 14 amino acids. Germline V gives CDR1 DFQATT, CDR2 SNEGSKA (reference sequence). This chain's CDR3 is CSASGTSGTDTQYF. The CDR3 nucleotides read TGCAGTGCTAGCGGGACTAGCGGCACAGATACGCAGTATTTT.

The chain carries TRBV6-6 and TRBJ1-3; 7 positions match TRBD1. This CDR3 has 15 amino acids. The V gene's germline CDR1 is MNHNY and CDR2 SVGAGI (reference sequence). The ends lost 10 bases at V and 3 bases at J; junction bases unmatched: 12. The CDR3 sequence: CATSSDRARGNTIYF. The CDR3 DNA reads as TGTGCCACCTCTTCCGACAGGGCGCGTGGAAACACCATATATTTT.

The J gene is TRBJ2-1, the V gene TRBV12-3 or TRBV12-4; D is uncertain. Trimming pared 6 bases from V and 7 bases from J, leaving 7 bases between. The CDR3 is 11 residues long. The CDR3 region is CASRLRNEQFF. The DNA for the CDR3 is TGTGCCAGCAGATTACGGAATGAGCAGTTCTTC.

V gene TRBV7-2 combines with J gene TRBJ2-1; possibly TRBD1 for D (5 bases). Germline loops: CDR1 SGHTA, CDR2 FQGNSA. Trimming left V 8 bases short and J 6 bases short, with 11 bases between. The CDR3 totals 12 residues. CDR3 sequence (DNA): TGTGCCAGCTGGGGCCGATTCAATGAGCAGTTCTTC. Protein sequence: CASWGRFNEQFF.

The genes are TRBV6-1 and TRBJ2-5, with 10 positions matching TRBD2. The CDR3 length is 14 residues. Trimming cost V 6 bases and J 4 bases; bases outside gene matches: 5. In germline, CDR1 is MNHNS, CDR2 SASEGT. This chain's CDR3 is CASRESGRAETQYF. CDR3 nucleotide sequence: TGTGCCAGCAGAGAAAGCGGGAGGGCAGAGACCCAGTACTTC.

This clonotype has only one observation. The CDR3 loop reads CASSYSGSEETQYF. CDR3 coding DNA: TGTGCCAGCAGCTATAGCGGGAGTGAAGAGACCCAGTACTTC. The gene calls are TRBV7-2 and TRBJ2-5, with 9 nucleotides matching TRBD2. Germline loops: CDR1 SGHTA, CDR2 FQGNSA. The CDR3 contains 14 residues. J was trimmed by 3 bases and V by 4 bases; bases with no gene match: 3.

The chain has TRBV5-4 and TRBJ1-2; 7 nucleotides align to TRBD1. V dropped 4 bases and J dropped 2; count of bases not matched to a gene: 5. CDR1 and CDR2 from the germline V gene are SGHNT and YYREEE (reference sequence). CDR3 size: 14 residues. The DNA of the CDR3 is TGTGCCAGCAGCGGAGGACAGGCCAACTATGGCTACACCTTC. This codes for CASSGGQANYGYTF.

This sequence joins TRBV6-2 or TRBV6-3 and TRBJ1-1; 8 bases agree with TRBD1. V was clipped by 9 bases and J by 1 base; unmatched bases: 10. CDR1 and CDR2 from the germline V gene are MNHEY and SVGEGT. The CDR3 has 15 amino acids. The CDR3 nucleotides read TGTGCCAGTCAAGACTGGGGACAGGCGAACACTGAAGCTTTCTTT. It specifies CASQDWGQANTEAFF.

The chain links TRBV5-1 to TRBJ2-1; D possibly matches TRBD1 or TRBD2 (6 bases each). The V gene lost 0 bases and the J gene lost 9 bases, with 16 bases spanning the gap. Germline CDR1 and CDR2: SGHRS and YFSETQ. The CDR3 loop spans 15 amino acids. The CDR3 sequence is CASSLALGWGAEQFF. The CDR3, as DNA: TGCGCCAGCAGCTTGGCGCTTGGGTGGGGGGCTGAGCAGTTCTTC.

The chain uses TRBV20-1 and TRBJ2-5; D not resolved. Trimming removed 3 bases from V and 3 bases from J, with 5 bases in between. CDR1 and CDR2 (germline): DFQATT, SNEGSKA (reference sequence). The length of the CDR3 is 11 residues. The CDR3 sequence is CSASGKETQYF. DNA of the CDR3: TGCAGTGCTAGCGGAAAAGAGACCCAGTACTTC.

The chain recombines TRBV9 with TRBJ2-3; D gene uncertain. Looked up from germline, CDR1 is SGDLS and CDR2 is YYNGEE. Trimming pared 6 bases from V and 2 bases from J, leaving 4 bases between. The CDR3 totals 11 residues. The CDR3 DNA reads as TGTGCCAGCAACCCCACAGATACGCAGTATTTT. Its translation: CASNPTDTQYF.

V is TRBV7-2 and J is TRBJ2-7; possibly TRBD2 for D (6 bases). The germline V gene encodes CDR1 SGHTA and CDR2 FQGNSA. The CDR3 runs 15 residues. V was trimmed by 2 bases and J by 0 bases, leaving 11 bases between them. The CDR3 region is CASSLSAGTSYEQYF. The CDR3, as DNA: TGTGCCAGCAGCTTATCCGCGGGGACCTCCTACGAGCAGTACTTC.

The rearrangement joins TRBV6-2 or TRBV6-3 to TRBJ2-7, with D perhaps matching TRBD2 (6 bases). Per germline, CDR1 MNHEY and CDR2 SVGEGT. V shed 4 bases and J shed 2 bases, with 18 bases lying between them. The CDR3 spans 16 residues. The CDR3 DNA is TGTGCCAGCAGTTCCTCCGTAAATGGGAGGACCTACGAGCAGTACTTC. Protein product: CASSSSVNGRTYEQYF.

The chain has TRBV5-1 and TRBJ2-2; 7 bases match TRBD2. Germline V lookup: CDR1 SGHRS, CDR2 YFSETQ. The CDR3 is 16 residues long. Unmatched junction bases numbered 6, after V lost 0 bases and J lost 4 bases. CDR3 sequence: CASSLGPGGGTGELFF. The CDR3 DNA reads TGCGCCAGCAGCTTGGGTCCGGGAGGAGGCACCGGGGAGCTGTTTTTT.

This chain joins TRBV5-1 and TRBJ1-2, with 8 bases matching TRBD1. The CDR3 consists of 15 residues. Germline CDR1 and CDR2: SGHRS and YFSETQ. Trimming at V came to 4 bases and at J to 5 bases, leaving 10 bases not matched to a gene. CDR3: CASSPETGAVYGYTF. The CDR3 region has the DNA TGCGCCAGCAGCCCTGAGACAGGGGCGGTATATGGCTACACCTTC.